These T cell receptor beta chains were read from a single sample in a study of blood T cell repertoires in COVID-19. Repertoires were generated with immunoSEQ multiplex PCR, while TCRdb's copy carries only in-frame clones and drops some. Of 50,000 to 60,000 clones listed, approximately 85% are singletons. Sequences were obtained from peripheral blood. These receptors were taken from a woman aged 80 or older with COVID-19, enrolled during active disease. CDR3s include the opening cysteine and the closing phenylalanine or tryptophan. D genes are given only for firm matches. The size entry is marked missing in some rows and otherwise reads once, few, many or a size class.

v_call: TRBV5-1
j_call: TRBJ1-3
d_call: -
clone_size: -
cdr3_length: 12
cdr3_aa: CASSPLGNTIYF
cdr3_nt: TGCGCCAGCAGCCCCCTAGGAAACACCATATATTTT

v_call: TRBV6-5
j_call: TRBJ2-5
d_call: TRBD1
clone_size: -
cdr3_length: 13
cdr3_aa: CASRRQGIETQYF
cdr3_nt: TGTGCCAGCAGGAGACAGGGGATCGAGACCCAGTACTTC

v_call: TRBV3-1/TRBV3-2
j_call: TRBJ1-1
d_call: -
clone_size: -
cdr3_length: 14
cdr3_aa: CASSSGVSNTEAFF
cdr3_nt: TGTGCCAGCAGCTCAGGGGTCTCGAACACTGAAGCTTTCTTT

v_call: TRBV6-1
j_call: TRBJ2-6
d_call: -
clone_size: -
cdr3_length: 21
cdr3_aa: CASSEAPASSRRLSGANVLTF
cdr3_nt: TGTGCCAGCAGTGAAGCCCCCGCTTCCAGTCGCCGTCTCTCTGGGGCCAACGTCCTGACTTTC

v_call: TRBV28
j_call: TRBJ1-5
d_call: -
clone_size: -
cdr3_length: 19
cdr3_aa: CASSLTPTVIGDSNQPQHF
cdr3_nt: TGTGCCAGCAGCCTTACTCCGACTGTGATTGGAGATAGCAATCAGCCCCAGCATTTT

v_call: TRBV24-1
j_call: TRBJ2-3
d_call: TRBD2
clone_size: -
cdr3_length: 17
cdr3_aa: CATSVWPSGLLRDTQYF
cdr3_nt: TGTGCCACCAGCGTTTGGCCTAGCGGGCTTCTGAGAGATACGCAGTATTTT

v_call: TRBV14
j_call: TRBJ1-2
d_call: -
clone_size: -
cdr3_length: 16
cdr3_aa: CASSLTRRQADFGYTF
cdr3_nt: TGTGCCAGCAGCCTTACTCGGAGGCAGGCCGATTTTGGCTACACCTTC

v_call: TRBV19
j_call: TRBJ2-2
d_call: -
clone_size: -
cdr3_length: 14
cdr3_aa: CASNTDQNTGELFF
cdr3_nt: TGTGCCAGTAACACAGACCAGAACACCGGGGAGCTGTTTTTT

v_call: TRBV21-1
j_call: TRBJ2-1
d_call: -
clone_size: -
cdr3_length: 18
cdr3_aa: CASSKERRGLAGRYEQFF
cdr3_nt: TGTGCCAGCAGCAAAGAAAGGCGCGGACTAGCGGGACGGTATGAGCAGTTCTTC

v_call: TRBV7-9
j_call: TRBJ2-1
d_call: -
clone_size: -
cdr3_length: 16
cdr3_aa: CASSHQRVSSYNEQFF
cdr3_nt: TGTGCCAGCAGCCACCAGCGGGTGAGCTCCTACAATGAGCAGTTCTTC

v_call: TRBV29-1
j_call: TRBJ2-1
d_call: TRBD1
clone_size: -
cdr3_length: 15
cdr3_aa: CSVEKWQGVYNEQFF
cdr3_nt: TGCAGCGTTGAAAAGTGGCAGGGGGTATACAATGAGCAGTTCTTC

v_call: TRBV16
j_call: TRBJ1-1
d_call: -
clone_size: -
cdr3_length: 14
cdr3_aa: CASSPQGSGTEAFF
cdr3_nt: TGTGCCAGCAGCCCGCAGGGGTCTGGGACTGAAGCTTTCTTT

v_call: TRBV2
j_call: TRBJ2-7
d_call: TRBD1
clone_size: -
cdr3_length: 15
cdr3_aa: CASSEGQGPSYEQYF
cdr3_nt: TGTGCCAGCAGTGAAGGACAGGGCCCCTCCTACGAGCAGTACTTC

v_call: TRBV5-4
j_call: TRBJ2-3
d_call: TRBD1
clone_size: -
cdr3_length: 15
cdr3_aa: CASSLDRGGTDTQYF
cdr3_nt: TGTGCCAGCAGCCTCGACAGGGGGGGTACAGATACGCAGTATTTT

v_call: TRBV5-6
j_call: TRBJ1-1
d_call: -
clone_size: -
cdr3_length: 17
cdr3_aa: CASSRRLVAGRGTEAFF
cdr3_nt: TGTGCCAGCAGCCGAAGGCTGGTTGCCGGACGGGGCACTGAAGCTTTCTTT

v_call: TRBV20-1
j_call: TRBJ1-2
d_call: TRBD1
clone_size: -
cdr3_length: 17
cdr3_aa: CSASVVPGQAGAEGYTF
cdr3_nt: TGCAGTGCTAGTGTAGTCCCGGGACAGGCCGGTGCGGAAGGCTACACCTTC

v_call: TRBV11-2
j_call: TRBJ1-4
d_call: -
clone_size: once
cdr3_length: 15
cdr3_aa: CASSLLTAPNEKLFF
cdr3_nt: TGTGCCAGCAGCCTATTGACAGCACCTAATGAAAAACTGTTTTTT

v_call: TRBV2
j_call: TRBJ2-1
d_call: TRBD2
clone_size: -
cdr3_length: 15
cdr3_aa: CASSEQAGGLNEQFF
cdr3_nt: TGTGCCAGCAGTGAGCAAGCGGGAGGGCTGAATGAGCAGTTCTTC

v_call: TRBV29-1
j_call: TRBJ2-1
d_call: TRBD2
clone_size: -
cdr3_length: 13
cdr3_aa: CSSTGRELYEQFF
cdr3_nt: TGCAGCTCCACTGGGCGGGAGCTCTATGAGCAGTTCTTC

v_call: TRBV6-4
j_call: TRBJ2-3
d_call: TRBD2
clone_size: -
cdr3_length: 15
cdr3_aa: CASSRLAGVWDTQYF
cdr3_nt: TGTGCCAGCAGTCGACTAGCGGGGGTTTGGGATACGCAGTATTTT

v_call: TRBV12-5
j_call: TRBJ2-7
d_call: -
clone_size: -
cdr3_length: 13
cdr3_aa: CASAVPLAYEQYF
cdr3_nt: TGTGCTAGTGCCGTCCCCCTTGCCTACGAGCAGTACTTC

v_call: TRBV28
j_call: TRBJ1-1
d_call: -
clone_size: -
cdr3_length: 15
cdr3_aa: CASSPGGDLNTEAFF
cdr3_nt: TGTGCCAGCAGTCCCGGGGGGGACCTGAACACTGAAGCTTTCTTT

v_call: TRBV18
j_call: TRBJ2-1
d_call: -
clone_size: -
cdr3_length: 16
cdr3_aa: CASSRLAAGNYNEQFF
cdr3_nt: TGTGCCAGCTCACGCCTTGCAGCGGGTAATTACAATGAGCAGTTCTTC

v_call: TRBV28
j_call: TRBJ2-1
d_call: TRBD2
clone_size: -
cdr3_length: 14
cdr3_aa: CASRRSGRADEQFF
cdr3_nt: TGTGCCAGCAGGAGGAGCGGGAGGGCGGACGAGCAGTTCTTC

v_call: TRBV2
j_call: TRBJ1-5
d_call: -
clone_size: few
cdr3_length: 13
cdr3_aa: CASSDHRNQPQHF
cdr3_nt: TGTGCCAGCAGTGATCACAGGAATCAGCCCCAGCATTTT

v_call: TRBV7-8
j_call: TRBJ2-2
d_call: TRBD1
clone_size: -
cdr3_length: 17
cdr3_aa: CASSRTDRGILRGELFF
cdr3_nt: TGTGCCAGCAGCCGAACCGACAGGGGGATATTGAGAGGGGAGCTGTTTTTT

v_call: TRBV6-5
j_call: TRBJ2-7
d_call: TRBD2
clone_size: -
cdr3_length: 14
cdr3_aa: CASSYGGGRIEQYF
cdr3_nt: TGTGCCAGCAGTTACGGCGGGGGGCGGATCGAGCAGTACTTC

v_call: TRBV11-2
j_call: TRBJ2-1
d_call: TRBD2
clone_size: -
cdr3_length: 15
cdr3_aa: CASSPGLAGANEQFF
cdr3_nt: TGTGCCAGCAGCCCGGGACTAGCGGGAGCGAATGAGCAGTTCTTC

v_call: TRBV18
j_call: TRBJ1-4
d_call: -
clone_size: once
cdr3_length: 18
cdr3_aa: CASSPPSGAVATNEKLFF
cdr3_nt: TGTGCCAGCTCACCACCTTCAGGGGCCGTGGCAACTAATGAAAAACTGTTTTTT

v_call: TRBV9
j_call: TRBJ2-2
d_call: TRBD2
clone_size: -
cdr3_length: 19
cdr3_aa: CASSPRGTSGRTNTGELFF
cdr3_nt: TGTGCCAGCAGCCCAAGGGGGACTAGCGGGAGGACGAACACCGGGGAGCTGTTTTTT

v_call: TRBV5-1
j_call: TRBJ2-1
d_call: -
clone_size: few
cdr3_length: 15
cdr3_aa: CASSSSETASNEQFF
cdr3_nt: TGCGCCAGCAGCTCCTCCGAGACAGCCTCGAATGAGCAGTTCTTC

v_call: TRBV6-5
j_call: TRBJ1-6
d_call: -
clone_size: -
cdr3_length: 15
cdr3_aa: CASNPGPSRHSPLHF
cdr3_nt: TGTGCCAGCAACCCAGGGCCCTCGCGACATTCACCCCTCCACTTT

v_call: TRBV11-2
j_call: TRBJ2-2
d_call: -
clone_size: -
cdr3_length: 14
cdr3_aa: CASSSGMNTGELFF
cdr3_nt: TGTGCCAGCAGCTCCGGGATGAACACCGGGGAGCTGTTTTTT

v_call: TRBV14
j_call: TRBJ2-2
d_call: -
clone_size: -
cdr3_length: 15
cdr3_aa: CASSQYGGNTGELFF
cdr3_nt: TGTGCCAGCAGCCAATATGGAGGGAACACCGGGGAGCTGTTTTTT

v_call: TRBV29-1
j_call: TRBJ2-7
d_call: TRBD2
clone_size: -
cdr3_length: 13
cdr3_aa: CSVTGTIHYEQYF
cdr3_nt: TGCAGCGTTACCGGGACTATTCACTACGAGCAGTACTTC

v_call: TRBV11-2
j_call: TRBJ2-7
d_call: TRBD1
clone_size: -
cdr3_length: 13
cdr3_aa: CASSGQGRKEQYF
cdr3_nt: TGTGCCAGCAGCGGACAGGGTCGGAAGGAGCAGTACTTC

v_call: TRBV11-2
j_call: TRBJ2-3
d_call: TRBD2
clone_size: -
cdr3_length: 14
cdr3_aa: CASSLGAGGATQYF
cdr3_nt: TGTGCCAGCAGCTTAGGAGCGGGAGGGGCTACGCAGTATTTT

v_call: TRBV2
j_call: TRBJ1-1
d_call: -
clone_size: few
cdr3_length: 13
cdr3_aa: CASSEEADTEAFF
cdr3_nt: TGTGCCAGCAGTGAAGAGGCGGACACTGAAGCTTTCTTT

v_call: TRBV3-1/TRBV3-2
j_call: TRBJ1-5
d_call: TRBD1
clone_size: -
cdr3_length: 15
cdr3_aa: CASSQRGQGRQPQHF
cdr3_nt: TGTGCCAGCAGCCAGAGGGGACAGGGGCGTCAGCCCCAGCATTTT

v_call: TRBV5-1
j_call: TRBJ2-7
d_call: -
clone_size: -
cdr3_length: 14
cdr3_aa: CASSNWADSNEQYF
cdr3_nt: TGCGCCAGCAGCAATTGGGCGGACAGCAACGAGCAGTACTTC

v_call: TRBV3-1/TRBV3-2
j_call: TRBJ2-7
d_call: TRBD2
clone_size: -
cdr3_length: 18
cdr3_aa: CASSQAGLASGRAYEQYF
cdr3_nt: TGTGCCAGCAGCCAAGCGGGGCTCGCTAGCGGGCGCGCCTACGAGCAGTACTTC

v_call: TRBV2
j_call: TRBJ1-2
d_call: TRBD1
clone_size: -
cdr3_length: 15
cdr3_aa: CASSGHRGSAFGYTF
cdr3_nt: TGTGCCAGCAGCGGGCACAGGGGGTCGGCCTTTGGCTACACCTTC

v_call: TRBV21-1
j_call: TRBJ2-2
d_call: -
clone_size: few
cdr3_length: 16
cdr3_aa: CASSTTGYANTGELFF
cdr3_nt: TGTGCCAGCAGCACTACAGGGTACGCGAACACCGGGGAGCTGTTTTTT